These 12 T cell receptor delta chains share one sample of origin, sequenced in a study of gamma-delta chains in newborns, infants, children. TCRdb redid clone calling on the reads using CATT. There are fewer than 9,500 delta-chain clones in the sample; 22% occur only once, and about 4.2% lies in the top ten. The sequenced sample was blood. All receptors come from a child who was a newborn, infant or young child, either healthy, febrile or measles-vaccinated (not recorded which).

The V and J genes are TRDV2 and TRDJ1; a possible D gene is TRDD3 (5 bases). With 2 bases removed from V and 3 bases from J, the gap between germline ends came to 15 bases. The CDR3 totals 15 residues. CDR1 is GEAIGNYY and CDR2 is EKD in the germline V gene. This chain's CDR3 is CACDRLGHHADKLIF. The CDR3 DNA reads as TGTGCCTGTGACAGGCTGGGTCACCACGCCGATAAACTCATCTTT.

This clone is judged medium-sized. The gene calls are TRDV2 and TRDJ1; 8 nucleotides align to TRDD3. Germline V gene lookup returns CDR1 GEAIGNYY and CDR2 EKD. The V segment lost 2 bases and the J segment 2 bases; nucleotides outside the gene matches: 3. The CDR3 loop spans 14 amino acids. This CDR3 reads CACDSLGETDKLIF. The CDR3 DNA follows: TGTGCCTGTGACAGCCTGGGGGAAACCGATAAACTCATCTTT.

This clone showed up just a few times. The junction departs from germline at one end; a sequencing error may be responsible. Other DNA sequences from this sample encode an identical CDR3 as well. In DNA form, the CDR3 reads TGCGCCTGTGACAGCTTGGGGGGGATCACCGATAAACTCATCTTT. This codes for CACDSLGGITDKLIF. This sequence joins TRDV2 and TRDJ1, with 7 nucleotides matching TRDD3. Germline loops: CDR1 GEAIGNYY, CDR2 EKD. The CDR3 totals 15 residues.

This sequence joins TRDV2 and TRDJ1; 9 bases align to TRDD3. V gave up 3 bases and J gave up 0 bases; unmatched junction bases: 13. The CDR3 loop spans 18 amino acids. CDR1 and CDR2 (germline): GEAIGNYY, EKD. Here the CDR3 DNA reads TGTGCCTGTGACGTCCTGGGGGATCCTCAAAGGTACACCGATAAACTCATCTTT. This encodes CACDVLGDPQRYTDKLIF.

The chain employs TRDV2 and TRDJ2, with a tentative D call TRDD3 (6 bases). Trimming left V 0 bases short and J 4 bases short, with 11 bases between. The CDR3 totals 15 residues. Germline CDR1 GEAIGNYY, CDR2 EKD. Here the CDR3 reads CACDTVGGSTAQLFF. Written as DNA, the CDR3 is TGTGCCTGTGACACCGTTGGGGGGTCGACAGCACAACTCTTCTTT.

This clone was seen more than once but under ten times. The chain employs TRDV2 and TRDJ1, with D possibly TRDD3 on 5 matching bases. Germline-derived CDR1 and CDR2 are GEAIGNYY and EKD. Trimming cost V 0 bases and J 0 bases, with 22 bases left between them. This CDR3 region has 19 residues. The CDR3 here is CACDTIKLAEEKYTDKLIF. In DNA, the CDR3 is TGTGCCTGTGACACCATTAAACTGGCCGAAGAGAAGTACACCGATAAACTCATCTTT.

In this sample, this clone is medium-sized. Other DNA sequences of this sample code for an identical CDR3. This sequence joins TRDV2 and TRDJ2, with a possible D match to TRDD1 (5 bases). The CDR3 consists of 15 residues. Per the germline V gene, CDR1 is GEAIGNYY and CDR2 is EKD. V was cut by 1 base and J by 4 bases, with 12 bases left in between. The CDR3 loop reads CACDTIGPRTAQLFF. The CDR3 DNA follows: TGTGCCTGTGACACAATAGGGCCTAGGACAGCACAACTCTTCTTT.

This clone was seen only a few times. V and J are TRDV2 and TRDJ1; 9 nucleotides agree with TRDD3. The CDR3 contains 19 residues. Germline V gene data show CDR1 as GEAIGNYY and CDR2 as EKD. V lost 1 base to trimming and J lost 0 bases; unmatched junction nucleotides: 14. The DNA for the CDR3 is TGTGCCTGTGACACGTTCTGGGGGATCCCACCTACGTACACCGATAAACTCATCTTT. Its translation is CACDTFWGIPPTYTDKLIF.

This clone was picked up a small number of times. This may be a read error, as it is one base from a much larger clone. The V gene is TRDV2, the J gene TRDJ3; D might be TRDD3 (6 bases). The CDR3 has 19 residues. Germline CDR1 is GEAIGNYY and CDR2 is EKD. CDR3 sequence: CACDTAGGPTSWDTRKMFF. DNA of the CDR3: TGTGCCTGTGACACTGCCGGGGGACCTACCTCCTGGGACACCCGAAAGATGTTTTTC.

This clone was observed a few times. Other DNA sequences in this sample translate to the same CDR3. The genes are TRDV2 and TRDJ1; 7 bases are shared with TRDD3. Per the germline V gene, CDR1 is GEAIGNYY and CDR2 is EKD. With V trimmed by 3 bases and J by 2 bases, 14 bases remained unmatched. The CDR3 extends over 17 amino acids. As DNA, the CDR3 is TGTGCCTGTGACGGGATACACGGGCCCGAGTGGACCGATAAACTCATCTTT. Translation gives CACDGIHGPEWTDKLIF.

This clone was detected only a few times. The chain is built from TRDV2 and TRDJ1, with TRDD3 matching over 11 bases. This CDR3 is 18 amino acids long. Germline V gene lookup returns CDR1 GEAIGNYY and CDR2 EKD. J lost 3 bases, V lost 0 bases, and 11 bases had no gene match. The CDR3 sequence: CACDTLLALGDTADKLIF. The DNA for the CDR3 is TGTGCCTGTGACACCCTTCTAGCCTTGGGGGATACGGCCGATAAACTCATCTTT.

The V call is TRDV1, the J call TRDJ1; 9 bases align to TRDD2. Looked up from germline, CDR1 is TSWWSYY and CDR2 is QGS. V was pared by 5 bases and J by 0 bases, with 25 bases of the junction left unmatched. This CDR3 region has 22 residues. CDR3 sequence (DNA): TGTGCTCTTGGGACCCCATCGGCCTTCCTACCGGCGGGGAGTCTCTACACCGATAAACTCATCTTT. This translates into CALGTPSAFLPAGSLYTDKLIF.